Shown below are 10 T cell receptor beta chains from a single sample sequenced in a study of identical twins. TCRdb processed the 5' RACE reads anew with MiXCR; each CDR3 protein has one entry. This sample has about 700,000 distinct CDR3 sequences, with around 5.7% found just once. Source material: naive T cells sorted from blood. The receptors come from a man younger than 30 in good health.

This clonotype was counted ten times or more. V is TRBV25-1 and J is TRBJ2-1; TRBD1 might be the D (6 bases). Trimming left V 4 bases short and J 7 bases short, with 14 bases between. CDR1 MGHDK and CDR2 SYGVNS come from the germline V gene. This CDR3 is built from 14 residues. The CDR3 DNA follows: TGTGCCAGCAGTGTCTCCAGGGGTAAGAATGAGCAGTTCTTC. Its protein product is CASSVSRGKNEQFF.

This clonotype has a handful of counts. This sequence joins TRBV10-3 and TRBJ2-7, with D tentatively TRBD1 (5 bases). The CDR3 extends over 14 amino acids. CDR1 is ENHRY and CDR2 is SYGVKD in the germline V gene. V lost 6 bases and J lost 0, with 12 bases in between. The CDR3, as DNA: TGTGCCATCAGGAACGACAGCAGCTCCTACGAGCAGTACGTC. Translated, it gives CAIRNDSSSYEQYV.

The sample holds many counts of this clonotype. This rearrangement joins TRBV20-1 to TRBJ2-3; no definite D call. Trimming left V 5 bases short and J 7 bases short, with 13 bases between. Germline CDR1 reads DFQATT; CDR2 reads SNEGSKA (reference sequence). This CDR3 spans 12 amino acids. Here the CDR3 DNA reads TGCAGTGCTGAGGACCCGATGAATACGCAGTATTTT. Amino acid sequence: CSAEDPMNTQYF.

This clonotype came up many times. The chain joins TRBV29-1 to TRBJ2-1; D not certain. This CDR3 contains 16 residues. Germline CDR1 is SQVTM and CDR2 is ANQGSEA. Trimming removed 3 bases from V and 0 bases from J, with 15 bases in between. The CDR3 spells CSVDGQKPSSYNEQFF. DNA of the CDR3: TGCAGCGTTGATGGGCAGAAACCGAGCTCCTACAATGAGCAGTTCTTC.

As concerns this clonotype: Germline is not matched at one junction end, which may reflect a read error. This rearrangement joins TRBV20-1 to TRBJ2-3; no definite D call. The CDR3 contains 12 residues. Germline-derived CDR1 and CDR2 are DFQATT and SNEGSKA (reference sequence). The DNA of the CDR3 is TGCAGTGCTCGAGAGATCGGGGATACGCAGTATTTT. Protein: CSAREIGDTQYF.

V and J are TRBV7-2 and TRBJ2-5; 7 positions match TRBD1. The CDR3 runs to 14 residues. With 5 bases clipped from V and 6 bases from J, the junction kept 9 bases outside the gene matches. Germline CDR1 and CDR2: SGHTA and FQGNSA. The CDR3 DNA reads as TGTGCCAGCAGCCAGGGAGTCAGGGGGAAGACCCAGTACTTC. Protein sequence: CASSQGVRGKTQYF.

This clonotype was observed many times. The CDR3 sequence is CSAHSGSGSYNEQFF. In DNA form, the CDR3 reads TGCAGTGCTCATAGCGGGAGTGGGTCCTACAATGAGCAGTTCTTC. V usage is TRBV20-1 and J usage is TRBJ2-1; 9 nucleotides align to TRBD2. Trimming cost V 5 bases and J 1 base; bases outside gene matches: 6. This CDR3 is built from 15 residues. Germline CDR1 and CDR2: DFQATT and SNEGSKA (reference sequence).

This clonotype was counted many times. The chain employs TRBV12-3 or TRBV12-4 and TRBJ2-5; D may be TRBD2 (5 bases). Between the trimmed V and J ends, which lost 5 bases and 0 bases, there was a span of 10 bases. The CDR3 length is 14 residues. Written as DNA, the CDR3 is TGTGCCAGCAGTCCAACTAGTAACCAAGAGACCCAGTACTTC. Its protein is CASSPTSNQETQYF.

The CDR3 sequence: CASSYTYPLPDNEQFF. CDR3 DNA sequence: TGTGCCAGCAGTTACACGTACCCCCTACCAGACAATGAGCAGTTCTTC. The J gene is TRBJ2-1, the V gene TRBV6-5, with D unclear. Germline V CDR1 and CDR2: MNHEY, SVGAGI. Trimming shortened V by 2 bases and J by 5 bases, and 16 bases separated the two germline ends. This CDR3 is built from 16 residues.

The chain employs TRBV25-1 and TRBJ2-5, with D possibly being TRBD1 (5 bases). The V gene lost 0 bases and the J gene lost 5 bases, with 7 bases spanning the gap. The CDR3 loop spans 13 amino acids. Germline V gives CDR1 MGHDK, CDR2 SYGVNS. CDR3 in amino acids: CASSEYGAETQYF. DNA for the CDR3: TGTGCCAGCAGTGAATATGGGGCTGAGACCCAGTACTTC.